The 5 T cell receptor beta chains below come from one sample, sequenced in a study of regulatory T cells. Whole-study findings and limits: In CD3G-deficient patients, conventional CD4+ T cells were enriched for hydrophobic CDR3 residues at positions 6 and 7.

Amplification used 52 TRBV primers and 13 TRBJ primers. Method: immunoSEQ multiplex PCR; TCRdb's copy keeps in-frame clones and lacks some. The sample has more than 15,000 clones, approximately 80% seen once. No antigen is known for these receptors. Material: conventional CD4+ T cells sorted from blood. The receptor set was obtained from a person aged 30 to 39 with CD3G deficiency.

The chain has TRBV11-2 and TRBJ1-5; 7 bases align to TRBD1. The V and J ends lost 4 bases and 2 bases, in that order; junction bases with no gene match: 2. The CDR3 runs to 14 residues. From germline, CDR1 is SGHAT and CDR2 FQNNGV. In DNA form, the CDR3 reads TGTGCCAGCAGCTCCGGGACAGGCAATCAGCCCCAGCATTTT. This sequence encodes CASSSGTGNQPQHF.

The chain links TRBV6-5 to TRBJ1-5; possible D gene TRBD1, 6 bases. From germline, CDR1 is MNHEY and CDR2 SVGAGI. With 5 bases removed from V and 4 bases from J, the gap between germline ends came to 15 bases. CDR3 size: 15 residues. The CDR3 DNA reads as TGTGCCAGCAGTGGGGGCAGACAGACTAATCAGCCCCAGCATTTT. It is translated as CASSGGRQTNQPQHF.

This clone came up once. This chain connects TRBV18 to TRBJ2-3, with D perhaps TRBD1 or TRBD2 (5 bases each). Germline CDR1 is KGHSH and CDR2 is LQKENI. The CDR3 spans 14 residues. V lost 8 bases and J 1 base, leaving 13 bases between the germline ends. This CDR3 reads CASAGPGRTDTQYF. The CDR3 DNA reads TGTGCCAGCGCAGGACCGGGACGCACAGATACGCAGTATTTT.

The rearrangement links TRBV28 to TRBJ2-7; D is ambiguous. Germline assignment: CDR1 MDHEN and CDR2 SYDVKM. The germline V and J ends were trimmed by 1 base and 6 bases, with 13 bases remaining between them. The CDR3 is 14 amino acids. CDR3 residues: CASSLSPFYGEQYF. The DNA for the CDR3 is TGTGCCAGCAGTTTATCCCCCTTTTACGGCGAGCAGTACTTC.

The chain recombines TRBV28 with TRBJ1-5; D unclear. Between the trimmed V and J ends, which lost 3 bases and 1 base, there was a span of 7 bases. This CDR3 contains 14 residues. CDR1 is MDHEN, CDR2 SYDVKM, per germline. The CDR3 DNA sequence: TGTGCCAGCAGTTTCGGGGTAAGCAATCAGCCCCAGCATTTT. Protein sequence: CASSFGVSNQPQHF. The full variable domain, in which reference TRBV28 and TRBJ1-5 provide the parts outside the CDR3, is DVKVTQSSRYLVKRTGEKVFLECVQDMDHENMFWYRQDPGLGLRLIYFSYDVKMKEKGDIPEGYSVSREKKERFSLILESASTNQTSMYLCASSFGVSNQPQHFGDGTRLSIL.